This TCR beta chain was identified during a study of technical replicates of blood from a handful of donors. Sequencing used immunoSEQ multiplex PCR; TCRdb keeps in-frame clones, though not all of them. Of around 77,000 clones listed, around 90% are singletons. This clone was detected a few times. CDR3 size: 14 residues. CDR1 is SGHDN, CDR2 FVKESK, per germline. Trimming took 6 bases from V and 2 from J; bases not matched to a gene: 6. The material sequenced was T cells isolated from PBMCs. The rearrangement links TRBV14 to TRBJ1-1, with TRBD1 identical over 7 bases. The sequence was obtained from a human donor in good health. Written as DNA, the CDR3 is TGTGCCAGCAGGAAGGACAGGACCAACACTGAAGCTTTCTTT. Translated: CASRKDRTNTEAFF.